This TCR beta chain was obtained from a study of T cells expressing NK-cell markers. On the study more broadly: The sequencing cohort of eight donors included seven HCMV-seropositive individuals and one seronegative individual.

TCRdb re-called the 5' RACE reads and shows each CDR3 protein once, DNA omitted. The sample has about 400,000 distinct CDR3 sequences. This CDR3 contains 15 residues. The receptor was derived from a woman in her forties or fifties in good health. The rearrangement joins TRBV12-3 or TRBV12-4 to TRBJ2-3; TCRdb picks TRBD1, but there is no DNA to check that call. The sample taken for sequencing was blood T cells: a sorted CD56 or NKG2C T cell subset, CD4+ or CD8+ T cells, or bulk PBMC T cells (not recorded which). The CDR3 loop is CASSSQRDPSDTQYF.